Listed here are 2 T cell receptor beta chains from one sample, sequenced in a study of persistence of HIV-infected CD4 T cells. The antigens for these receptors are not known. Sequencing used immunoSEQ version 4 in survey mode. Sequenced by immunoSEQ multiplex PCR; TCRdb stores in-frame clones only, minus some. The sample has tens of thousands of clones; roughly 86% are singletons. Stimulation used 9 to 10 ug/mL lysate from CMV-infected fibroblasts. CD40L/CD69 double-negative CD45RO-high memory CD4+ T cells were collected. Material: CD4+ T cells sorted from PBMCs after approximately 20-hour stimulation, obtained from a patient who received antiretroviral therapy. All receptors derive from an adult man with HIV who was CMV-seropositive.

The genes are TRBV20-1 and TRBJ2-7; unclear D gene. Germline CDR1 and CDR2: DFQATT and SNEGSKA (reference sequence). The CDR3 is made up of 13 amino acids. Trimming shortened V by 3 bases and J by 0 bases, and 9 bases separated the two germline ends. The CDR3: CSASRLNSYEQYF. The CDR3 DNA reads TGCAGTGCTAGTAGACTGAACTCCTACGAGCAGTACTTC.

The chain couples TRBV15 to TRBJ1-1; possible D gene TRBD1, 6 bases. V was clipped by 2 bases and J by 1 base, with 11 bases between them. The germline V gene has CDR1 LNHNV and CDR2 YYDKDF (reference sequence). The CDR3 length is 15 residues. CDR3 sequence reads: CATSRIRGGNTEAFF. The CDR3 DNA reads TGTGCCACCAGCAGAATCAGGGGAGGGAACACTGAAGCTTTCTTT.